This section outlines one T cell receptor beta chain sequence together with its context. Germline CDR1 is SGHTA and CDR2 is FQGNSA. V was trimmed by 1 base and J by 5 bases, leaving 9 bases between them. The CDR3 extends over 14 amino acids. In the source study's methods: Reference gene primer amplification in the assay estimated nucleated cell counts. Sequenced by immunoSEQ multiplex PCR; TCRdb stores in-frame clones only, minus some. V, J and clone size were drawn from that table, and D and trimming were deduced from the DNA. Of roughly 100,000 clones detected, over 65% appear once; the ten largest clones hold around 12%. This record comes from a study of blood T cell repertoires in COVID-19. Turning to the study itself: PBMCs, B-cell-depleted T cells, or T cells were the source of the cDNA or gDNA that made up the material.

The sequence was collected from a human donor in a cohort sampled during active COVID-19. The chain carries TRBV7-2 and TRBJ1-5; possible D gene TRBD1, 6 bases. Material for sequencing was peripheral blood. The CDR3 sequence is CASSLVGADQPQHF. DNA for the CDR3: TGTGCCAGCAGCTTAGTGGGGGCGGATCAGCCCCAGCATTTT.